This record looks at one TCR beta chain sequence and its context. This sample is part of a study of identical twins. TCRdb used MiXCR to reprocess the 5' RACE reads, holding one entry per CDR3 protein. This table holds about 570,000 distinct CDR3 sequences, approximately 10% found once. CDR1 SQVTM and CDR2 ANQGSEA come from the germline V gene. This CDR3 comprises 12 residues. V lost 1 base to trimming and J lost 2 bases, with 4 bases between them. These data were likewise used in another study, on yellow fever vaccine responses in identical twins.

Specimen: PBMCs. The chain has TRBV29-1 and TRBJ2-3, with no clear D. This clonotype originated in a young woman in good health. The CDR3 sequence: CSVEGDTDTQYF. The CDR3 nucleotides read TGCAGCGTTGAAGGGGACACAGATACGCAGTATTTT.